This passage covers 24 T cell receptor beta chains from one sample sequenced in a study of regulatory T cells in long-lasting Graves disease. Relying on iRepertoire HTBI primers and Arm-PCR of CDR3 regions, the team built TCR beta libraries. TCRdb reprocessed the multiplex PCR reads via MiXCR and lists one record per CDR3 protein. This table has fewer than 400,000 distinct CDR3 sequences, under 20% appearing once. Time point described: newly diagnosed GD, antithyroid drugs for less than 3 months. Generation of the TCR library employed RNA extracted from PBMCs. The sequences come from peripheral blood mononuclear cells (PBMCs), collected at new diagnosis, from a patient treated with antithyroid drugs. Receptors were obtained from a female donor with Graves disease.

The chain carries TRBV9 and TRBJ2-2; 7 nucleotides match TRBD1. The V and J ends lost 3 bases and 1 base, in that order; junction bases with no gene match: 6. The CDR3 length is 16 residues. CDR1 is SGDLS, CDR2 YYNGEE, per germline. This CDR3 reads CASSADRDRNTGELFF. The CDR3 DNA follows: TGTGCCAGCAGCGCGGACCGGGACAGGAACACCGGGGAGCTGTTTTTT.

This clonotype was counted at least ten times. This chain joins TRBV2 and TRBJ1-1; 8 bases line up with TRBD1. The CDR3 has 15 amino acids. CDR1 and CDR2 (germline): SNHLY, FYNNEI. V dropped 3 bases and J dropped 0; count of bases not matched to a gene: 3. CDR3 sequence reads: CASSEGTGLNTEAFF. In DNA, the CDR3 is TGTGCCAGCAGTGAGGGGACAGGTTTGAACACTGAAGCTTTCTTT.

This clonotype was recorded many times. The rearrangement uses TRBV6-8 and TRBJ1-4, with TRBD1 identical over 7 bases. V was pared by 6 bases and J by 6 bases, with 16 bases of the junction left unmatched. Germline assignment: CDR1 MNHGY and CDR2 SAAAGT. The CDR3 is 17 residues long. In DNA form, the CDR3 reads TGTGCCAGCAGGAAGGCCCAGGGACAGCCGACGGATGAAAAACTGTTTTTT. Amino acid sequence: CASRKAQGQPTDEKLFF.

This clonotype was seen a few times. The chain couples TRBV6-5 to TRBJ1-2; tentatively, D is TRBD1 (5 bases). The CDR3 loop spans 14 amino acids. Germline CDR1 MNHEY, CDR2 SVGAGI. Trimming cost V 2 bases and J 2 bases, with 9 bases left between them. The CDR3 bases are TGTGCCAGCAGTTACAGGGAGGGGAACTATGGCTACACCTTC. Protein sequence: CASSYREGNYGYTF.

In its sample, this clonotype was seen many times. CDR3: CASSFFGYPTDTQYF. In nucleotides, the CDR3 is TGTGCCAGCAGCTTTTTCGGGTATCCAACAGATACGCAGTATTTT. The V gene is TRBV7-2, the J gene TRBJ2-3; D gene ambiguous. The CDR3 runs to 15 residues. In germline, CDR1 is SGHTA, CDR2 FQGNSA. V was shortened by 3 bases and J by 3 bases, with 13 bases between the two germline ends.

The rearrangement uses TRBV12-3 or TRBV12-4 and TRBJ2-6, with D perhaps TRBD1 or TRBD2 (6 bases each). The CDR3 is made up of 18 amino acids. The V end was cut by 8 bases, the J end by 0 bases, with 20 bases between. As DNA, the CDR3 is TGTGCCAGCCTGAAGGGGGGTGGAACCTACTCTGGGGCCAACGTCCTGACTTTC. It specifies CASLKGGGTYSGANVLTF.

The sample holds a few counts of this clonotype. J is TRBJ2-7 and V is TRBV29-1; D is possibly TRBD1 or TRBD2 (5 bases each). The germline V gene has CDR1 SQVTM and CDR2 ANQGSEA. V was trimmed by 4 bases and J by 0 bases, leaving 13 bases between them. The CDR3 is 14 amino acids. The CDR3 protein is CSVVWDVSSYEQYF. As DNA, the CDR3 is TGCAGCGTTGTTTGGGACGTAAGCTCCTACGAGCAGTACTTC.

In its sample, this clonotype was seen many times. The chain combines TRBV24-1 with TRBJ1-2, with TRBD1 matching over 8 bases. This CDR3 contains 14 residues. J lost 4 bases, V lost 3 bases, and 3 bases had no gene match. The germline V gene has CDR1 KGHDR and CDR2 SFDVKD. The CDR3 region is CATSDTGTGYGYTF. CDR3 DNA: TGTGCCACCAGTGATACCGGGACAGGCTATGGCTACACCTTC.

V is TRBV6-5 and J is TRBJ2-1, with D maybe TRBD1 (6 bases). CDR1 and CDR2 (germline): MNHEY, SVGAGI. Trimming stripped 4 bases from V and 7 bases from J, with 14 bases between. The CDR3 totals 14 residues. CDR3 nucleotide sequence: TGTGCCAGCAGTTGGGGACAATTGGGGAATGAGCAGTTCTTC. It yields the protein CASSWGQLGNEQFF.

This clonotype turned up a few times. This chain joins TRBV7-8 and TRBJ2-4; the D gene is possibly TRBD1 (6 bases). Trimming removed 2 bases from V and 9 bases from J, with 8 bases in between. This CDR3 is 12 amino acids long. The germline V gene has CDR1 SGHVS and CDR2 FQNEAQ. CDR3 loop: CASSLKGGIQYF. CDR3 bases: TGTGCCAGCAGCTTAAAAGGGGGCATTCAGTACTTC.

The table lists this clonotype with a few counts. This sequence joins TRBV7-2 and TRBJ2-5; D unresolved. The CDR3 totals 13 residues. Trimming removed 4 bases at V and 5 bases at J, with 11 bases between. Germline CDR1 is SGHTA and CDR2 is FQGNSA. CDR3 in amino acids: CASSSYLPETQYF. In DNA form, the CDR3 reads TGTGCCAGCAGCTCCTACCTGCCCGAGACCCAGTACTTC.

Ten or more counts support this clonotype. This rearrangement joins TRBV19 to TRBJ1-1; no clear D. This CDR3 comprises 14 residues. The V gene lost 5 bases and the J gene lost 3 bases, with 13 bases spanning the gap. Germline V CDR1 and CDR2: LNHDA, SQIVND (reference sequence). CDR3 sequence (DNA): TGTGCCAGTAGTCCGGGCAGGACGGACACTGAAGCTTTCTTT. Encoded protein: CASSPGRTDTEAFF.

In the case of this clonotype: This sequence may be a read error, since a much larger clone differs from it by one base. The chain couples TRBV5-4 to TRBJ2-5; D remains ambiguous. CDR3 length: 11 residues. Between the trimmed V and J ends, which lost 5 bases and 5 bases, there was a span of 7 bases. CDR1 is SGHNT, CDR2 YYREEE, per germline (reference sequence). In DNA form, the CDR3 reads TGTGCCAGCAGGGAGAAGGAGACCCAGTACTTC. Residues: CASREKETQYF.

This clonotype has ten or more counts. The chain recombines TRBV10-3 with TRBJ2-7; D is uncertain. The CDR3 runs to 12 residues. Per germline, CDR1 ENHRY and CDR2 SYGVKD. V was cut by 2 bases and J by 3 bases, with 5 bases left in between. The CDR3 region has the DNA TGTGCCATCAGTGAGGATATCTACGAGCAGTACTTC. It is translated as CAISEDIYEQYF.

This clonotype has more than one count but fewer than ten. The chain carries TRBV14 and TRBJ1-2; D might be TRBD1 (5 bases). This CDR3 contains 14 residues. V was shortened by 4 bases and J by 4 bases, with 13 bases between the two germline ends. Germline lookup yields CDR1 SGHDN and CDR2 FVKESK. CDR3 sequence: CASSPRQGLYGYTF. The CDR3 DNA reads TGTGCCAGCAGCCCGAGGCAGGGCCTCTATGGCTACACCTTC.

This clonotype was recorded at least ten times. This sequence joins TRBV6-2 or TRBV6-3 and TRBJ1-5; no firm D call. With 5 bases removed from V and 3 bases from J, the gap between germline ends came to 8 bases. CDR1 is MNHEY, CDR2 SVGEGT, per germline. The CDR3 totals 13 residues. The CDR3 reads CASSDRANQPQHF. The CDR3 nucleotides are TGTGCCAGCAGTGATAGGGCCAATCAGCCCCAGCATTTT.

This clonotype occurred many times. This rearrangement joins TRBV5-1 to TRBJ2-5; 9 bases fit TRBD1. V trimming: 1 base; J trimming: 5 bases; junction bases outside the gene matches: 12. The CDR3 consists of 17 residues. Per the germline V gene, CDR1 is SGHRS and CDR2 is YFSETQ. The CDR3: CASSLIGGGDRGETQYF. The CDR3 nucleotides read TGCGCCAGCAGCTTGATCGGCGGGGGAGACAGGGGGGAGACCCAGTACTTC.

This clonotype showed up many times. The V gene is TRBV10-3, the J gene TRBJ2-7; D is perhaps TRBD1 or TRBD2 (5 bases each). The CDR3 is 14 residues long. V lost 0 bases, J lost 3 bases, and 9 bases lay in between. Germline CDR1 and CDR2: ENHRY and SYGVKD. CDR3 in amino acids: CAISESGRSYEQYF. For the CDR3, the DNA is TGTGCCATCAGTGAGTCGGGACGCAGCTACGAGCAGTACTTC.

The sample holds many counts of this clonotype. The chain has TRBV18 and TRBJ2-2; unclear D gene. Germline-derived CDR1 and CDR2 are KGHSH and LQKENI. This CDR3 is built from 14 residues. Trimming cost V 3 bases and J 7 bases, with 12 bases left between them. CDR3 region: CASSPSLEFGELFF. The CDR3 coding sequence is TGTGCCAGCTCACCGTCGCTAGAATTCGGGGAGCTGTTTTTT.

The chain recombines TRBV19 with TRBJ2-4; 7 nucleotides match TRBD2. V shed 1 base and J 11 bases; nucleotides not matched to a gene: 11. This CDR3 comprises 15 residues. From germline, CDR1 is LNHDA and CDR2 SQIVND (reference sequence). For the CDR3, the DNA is TGTGCCAGTAGTATAGGAGCGATCCCCGGGGGGTTTCAGTACTTC. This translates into CASSIGAIPGGFQYF.

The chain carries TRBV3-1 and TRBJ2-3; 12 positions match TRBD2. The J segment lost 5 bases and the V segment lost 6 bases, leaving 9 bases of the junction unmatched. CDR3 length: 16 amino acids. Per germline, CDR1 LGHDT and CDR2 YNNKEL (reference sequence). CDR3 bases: TGTGCCAGCAGTCAGGGACTAGCGGGCCGGGGAGATACGCAGTATTTT. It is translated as CASSQGLAGRGDTQYF.

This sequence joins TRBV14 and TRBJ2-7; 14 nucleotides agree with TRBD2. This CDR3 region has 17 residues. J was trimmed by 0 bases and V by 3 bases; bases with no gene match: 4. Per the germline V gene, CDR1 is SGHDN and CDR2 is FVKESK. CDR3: CASSHPGTSGGSYEQYF. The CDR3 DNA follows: TGTGCCAGCAGCCACCCCGGGACTAGCGGGGGCTCCTACGAGCAGTACTTC.

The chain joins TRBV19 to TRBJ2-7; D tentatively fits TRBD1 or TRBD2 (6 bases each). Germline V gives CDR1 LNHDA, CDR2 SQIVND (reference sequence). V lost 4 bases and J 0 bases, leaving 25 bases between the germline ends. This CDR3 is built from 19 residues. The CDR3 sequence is CASSSIIRSGGGSSYEQYF. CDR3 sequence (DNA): TGTGCCAGTAGTAGTATTATAAGGTCTGGAGGGGGGAGCTCCTACGAGCAGTACTTC.

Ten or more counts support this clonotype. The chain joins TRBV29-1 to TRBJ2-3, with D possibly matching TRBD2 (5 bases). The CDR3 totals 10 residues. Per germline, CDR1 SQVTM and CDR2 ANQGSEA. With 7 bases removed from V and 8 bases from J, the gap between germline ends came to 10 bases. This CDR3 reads CSAAEGTQYF. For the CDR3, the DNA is TGCAGCGCCGCCGAGGGTACGCAGTATTTT.